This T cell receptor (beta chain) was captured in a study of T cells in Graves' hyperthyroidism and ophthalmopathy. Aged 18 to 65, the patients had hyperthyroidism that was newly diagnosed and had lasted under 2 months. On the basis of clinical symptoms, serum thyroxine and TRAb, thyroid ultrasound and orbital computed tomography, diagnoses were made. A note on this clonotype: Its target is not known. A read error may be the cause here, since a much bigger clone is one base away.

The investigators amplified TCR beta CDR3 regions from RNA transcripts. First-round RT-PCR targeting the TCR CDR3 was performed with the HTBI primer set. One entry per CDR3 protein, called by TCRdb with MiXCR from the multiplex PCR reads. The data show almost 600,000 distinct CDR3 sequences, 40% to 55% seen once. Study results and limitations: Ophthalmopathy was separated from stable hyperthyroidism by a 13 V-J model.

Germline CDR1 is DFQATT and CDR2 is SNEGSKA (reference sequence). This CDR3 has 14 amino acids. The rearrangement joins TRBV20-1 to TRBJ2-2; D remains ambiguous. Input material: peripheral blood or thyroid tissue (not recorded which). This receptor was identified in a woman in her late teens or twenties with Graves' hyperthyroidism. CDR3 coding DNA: TGCAGTGCTCGGCCCAAATGGAACACCAGGGAGCTGTTTTTT. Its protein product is CSARPKWNTRELFF.